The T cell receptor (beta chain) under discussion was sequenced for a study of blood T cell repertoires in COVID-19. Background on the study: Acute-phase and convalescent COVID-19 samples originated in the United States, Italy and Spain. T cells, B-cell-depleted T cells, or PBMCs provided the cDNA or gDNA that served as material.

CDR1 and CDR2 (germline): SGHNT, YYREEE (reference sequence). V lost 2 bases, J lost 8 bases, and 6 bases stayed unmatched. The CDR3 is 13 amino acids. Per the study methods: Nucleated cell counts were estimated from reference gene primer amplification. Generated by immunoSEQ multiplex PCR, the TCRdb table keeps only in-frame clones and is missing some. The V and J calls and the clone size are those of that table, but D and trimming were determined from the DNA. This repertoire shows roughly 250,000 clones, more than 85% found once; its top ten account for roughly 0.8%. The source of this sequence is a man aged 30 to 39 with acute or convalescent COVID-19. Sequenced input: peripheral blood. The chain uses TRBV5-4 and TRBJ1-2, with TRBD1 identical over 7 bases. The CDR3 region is CASSFDRDRGYTF. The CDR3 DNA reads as TGTGCCAGCAGCTTCGACAGGGACCGCGGCTACACCTTC.